This TCR beta chain comes out of a study of blood T cell repertoires in COVID-19. Study summary: There were acute and convalescent COVID-19 samples, and they came from the United States, Italy and Spain. T cells, B-cell-depleted T cells, or PBMCs provided the cDNA or gDNA that served as material.

V dropped 4 bases and J dropped 6 bases, with 16 bases sitting between them. This CDR3 region has 14 residues. The V gene's germline CDR1 is ENHRY and CDR2 SYGVKD. A single count supports this clone. Per the original methods: Estimated nucleated cell counts came from reference gene primer amplification. The method was immunoSEQ multiplex PCR; TCRdb's version includes in-frame clones alone and lacks a portion of them. V, J and clone size derive from that table, while D and trimming were established from the DNA sequence. The sample includes 150,000 to 200,000 clones, more than 75% seen only once; the top ten take 5.5% to 7%.

This sequence originates from a middle-aged man with active or convalescent COVID-19. J is TRBJ2-7 and V is TRBV10-3, with a weak D call TRBD2 (6 bases). Specimen: peripheral blood. The CDR3 sequence is CAISGGDRTFEQYF. As DNA, the CDR3 is TGTGCCATCAGTGGGGGGGATAGGACCTTCGAGCAGTACTTC.